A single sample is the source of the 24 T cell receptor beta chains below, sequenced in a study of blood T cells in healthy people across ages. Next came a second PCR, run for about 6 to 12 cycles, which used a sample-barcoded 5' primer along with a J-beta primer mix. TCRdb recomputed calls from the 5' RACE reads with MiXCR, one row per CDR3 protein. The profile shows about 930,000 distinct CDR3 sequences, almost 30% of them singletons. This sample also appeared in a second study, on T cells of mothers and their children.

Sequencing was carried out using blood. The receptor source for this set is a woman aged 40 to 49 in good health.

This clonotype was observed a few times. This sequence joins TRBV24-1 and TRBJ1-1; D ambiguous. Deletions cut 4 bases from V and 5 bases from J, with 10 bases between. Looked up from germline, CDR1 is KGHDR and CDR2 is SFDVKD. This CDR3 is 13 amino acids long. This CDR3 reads CATSEGSGTEAFF. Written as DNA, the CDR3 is TGTGCCACCAGTGAGGGGAGTGGGACTGAAGCTTTCTTT.

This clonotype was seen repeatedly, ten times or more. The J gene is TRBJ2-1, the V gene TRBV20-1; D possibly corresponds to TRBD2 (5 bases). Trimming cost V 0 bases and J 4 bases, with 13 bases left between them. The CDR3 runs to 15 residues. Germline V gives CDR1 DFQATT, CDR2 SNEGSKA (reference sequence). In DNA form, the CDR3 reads TGCAGTGCTAGAGATCTAGACTACCGATACAATGAGCAGTTCTTC. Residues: CSARDLDYRYNEQFF.

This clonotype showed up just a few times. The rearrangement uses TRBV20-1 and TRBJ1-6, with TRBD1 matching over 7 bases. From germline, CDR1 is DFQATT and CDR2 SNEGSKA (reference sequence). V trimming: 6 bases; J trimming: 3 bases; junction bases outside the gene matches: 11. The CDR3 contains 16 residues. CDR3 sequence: CSAGRIQGIYNSPLHF. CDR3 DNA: TGCAGTGCAGGGCGTATACAGGGGATCTATAATTCACCCCTCCACTTT.

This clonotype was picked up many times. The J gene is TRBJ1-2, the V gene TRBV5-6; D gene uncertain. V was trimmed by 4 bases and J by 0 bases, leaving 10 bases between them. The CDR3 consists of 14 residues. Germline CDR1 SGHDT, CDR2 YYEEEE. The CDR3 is CASSPDGTNYGYTF. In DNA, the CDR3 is TGTGCCAGCAGCCCGGACGGAACTAACTATGGCTACACCTTC.

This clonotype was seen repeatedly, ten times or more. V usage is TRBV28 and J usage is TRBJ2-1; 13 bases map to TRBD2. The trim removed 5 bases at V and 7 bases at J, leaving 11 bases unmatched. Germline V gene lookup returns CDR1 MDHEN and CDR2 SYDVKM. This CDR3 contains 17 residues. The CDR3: CASSPAPGTSGENEQFF. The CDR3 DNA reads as TGTGCCAGCAGTCCCGCGCCTGGGACTAGCGGGGAAAATGAGCAGTTCTTC.

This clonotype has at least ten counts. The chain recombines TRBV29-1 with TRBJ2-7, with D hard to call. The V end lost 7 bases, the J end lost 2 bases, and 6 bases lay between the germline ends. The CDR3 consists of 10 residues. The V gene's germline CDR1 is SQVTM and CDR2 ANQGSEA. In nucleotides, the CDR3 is TGCAGCGCGGTAACCTACGAGCAGTACTTC. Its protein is CSAVTYEQYF.

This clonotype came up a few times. For the CDR3, the DNA is TGTGCCAGCAGTCAGACCCAGAACTATGGCTACACCTTC. Translated: CASSQTQNYGYTF. The chain employs TRBV12-3 or TRBV12-4 and TRBJ1-2, with D uncertain. The CDR3 extends over 13 amino acids. The ends were cut back, 5 bases at V and 2 bases at J, with 9 bases in the middle.

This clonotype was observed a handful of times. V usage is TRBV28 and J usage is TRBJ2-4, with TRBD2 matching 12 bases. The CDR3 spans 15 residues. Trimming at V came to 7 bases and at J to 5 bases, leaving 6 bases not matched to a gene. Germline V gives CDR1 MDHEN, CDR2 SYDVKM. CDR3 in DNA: TGTGCCAGCAAACTAGCGGGGGGCTGGGAAAACATTCAGTACTTC. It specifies CASKLAGGWENIQYF.

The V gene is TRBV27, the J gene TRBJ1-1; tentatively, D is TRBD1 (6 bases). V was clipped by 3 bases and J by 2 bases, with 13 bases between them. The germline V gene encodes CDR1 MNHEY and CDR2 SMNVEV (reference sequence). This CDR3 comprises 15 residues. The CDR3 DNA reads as TGTGCCAGCAGTTTCGACAGGTCGTCAAACACTGAAGCTTTCTTT. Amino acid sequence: CASSFDRSSNTEAFF.

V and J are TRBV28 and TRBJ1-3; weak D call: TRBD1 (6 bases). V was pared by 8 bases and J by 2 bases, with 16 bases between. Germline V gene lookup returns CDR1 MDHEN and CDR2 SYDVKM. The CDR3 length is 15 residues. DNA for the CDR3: TGTGCCAGCCTAGGATCGCAGGGGACTGGAAACACCATATATTTT. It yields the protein CASLGSQGTGNTIYF.

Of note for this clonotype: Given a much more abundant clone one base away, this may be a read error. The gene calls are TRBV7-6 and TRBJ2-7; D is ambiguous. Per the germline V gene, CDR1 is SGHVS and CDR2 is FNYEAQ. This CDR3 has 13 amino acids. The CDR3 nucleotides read TGTGTCAGCAGTCCCTCTAACAATAACGAGCAGTACTTC. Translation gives CVSSPSNNNEQYF.

The CDR3 nucleotides are TGTGCCAGCTCGGGACGGTATAATTCACCCCTCCACTTT. Encoded protein: CASSGRYNSPLHF. This chain connects TRBV2 to TRBJ1-6; tentatively, D is TRBD1 (5 bases). Germline V CDR1 and CDR2: SNHLY, FYNNEI. This CDR3 is 13 amino acids long. V lost 8 bases to trimming and J lost 4 bases, with 9 bases between them.

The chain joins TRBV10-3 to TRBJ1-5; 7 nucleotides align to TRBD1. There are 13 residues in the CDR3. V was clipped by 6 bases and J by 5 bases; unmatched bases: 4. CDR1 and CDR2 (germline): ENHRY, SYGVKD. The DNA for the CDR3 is TGTGCCATCAGCACTACAGGGGATCAGCCCCAGCATTTT. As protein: CAISTTGDQPQHF.

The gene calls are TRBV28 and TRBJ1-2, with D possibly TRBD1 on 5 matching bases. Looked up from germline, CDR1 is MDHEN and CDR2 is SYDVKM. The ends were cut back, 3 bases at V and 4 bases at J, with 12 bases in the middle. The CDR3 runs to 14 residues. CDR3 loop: CASSLTDYLYGYTF. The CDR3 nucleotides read TGTGCCAGCAGTTTGACAGATTACCTCTATGGCTACACCTTC.

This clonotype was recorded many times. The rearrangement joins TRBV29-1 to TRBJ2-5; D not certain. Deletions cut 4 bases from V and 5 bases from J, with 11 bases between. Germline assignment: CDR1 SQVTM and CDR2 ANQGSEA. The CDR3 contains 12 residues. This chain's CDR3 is CSVGYMGETQYF. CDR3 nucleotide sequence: TGCAGCGTTGGGTACATGGGGGAGACCCAGTACTTC.

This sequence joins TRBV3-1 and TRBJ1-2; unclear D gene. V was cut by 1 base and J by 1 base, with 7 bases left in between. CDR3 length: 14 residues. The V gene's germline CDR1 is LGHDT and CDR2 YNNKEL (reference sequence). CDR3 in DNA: TGTGCCAGCAGCCAAGGGACCGTTAACTATGGCTACACCTTC. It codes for CASSQGTVNYGYTF.

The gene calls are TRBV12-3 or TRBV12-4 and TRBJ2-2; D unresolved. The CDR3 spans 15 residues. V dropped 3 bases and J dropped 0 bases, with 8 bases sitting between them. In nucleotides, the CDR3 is TGTGCCAGCAGTTTCTTCGACCCGAACACCGGGGAGCTGTTTTTT. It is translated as CASSFFDPNTGELFF.

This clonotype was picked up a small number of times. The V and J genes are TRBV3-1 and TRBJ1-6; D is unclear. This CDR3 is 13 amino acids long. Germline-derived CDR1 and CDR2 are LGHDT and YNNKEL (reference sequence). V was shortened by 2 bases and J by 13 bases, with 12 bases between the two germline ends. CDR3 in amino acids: CASSQSSILPLHF. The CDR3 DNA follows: TGTGCCAGCAGCCAATCATCCATCTTGCCCCTCCACTTT.

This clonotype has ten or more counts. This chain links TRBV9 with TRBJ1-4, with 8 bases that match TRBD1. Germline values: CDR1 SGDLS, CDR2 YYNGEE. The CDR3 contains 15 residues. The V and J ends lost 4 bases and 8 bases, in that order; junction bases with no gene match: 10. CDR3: CASSFRQGREEKLFF. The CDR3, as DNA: TGTGCCAGCAGCTTTCGACAGGGGAGGGAGGAAAAACTGTTTTTT.

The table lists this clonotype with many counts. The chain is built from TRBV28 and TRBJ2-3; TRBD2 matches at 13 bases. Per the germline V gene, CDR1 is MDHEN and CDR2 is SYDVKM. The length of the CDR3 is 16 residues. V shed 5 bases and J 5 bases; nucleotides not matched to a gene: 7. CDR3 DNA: TGTGCCAGCAGTACCGCGACTAGCGGGGGGAGAGATACGCAGTATTTT. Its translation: CASSTATSGGRDTQYF.

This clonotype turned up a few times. The CDR3 spells CASSLDPDGGTTDTQYF. The CDR3 nucleotides read TGTGCCAGCAGCTTAGACCCAGACGGTGGGACCACAGATACGCAGTATTTT. The chain is built from TRBV7-6 and TRBJ2-3, with D perhaps TRBD1 or TRBD2 (5 bases each). Germline V lookup: CDR1 SGHVS, CDR2 FNYEAQ. The length of the CDR3 is 17 residues. V gave up 1 base and J gave up 2 bases, with 16 bases separating them.

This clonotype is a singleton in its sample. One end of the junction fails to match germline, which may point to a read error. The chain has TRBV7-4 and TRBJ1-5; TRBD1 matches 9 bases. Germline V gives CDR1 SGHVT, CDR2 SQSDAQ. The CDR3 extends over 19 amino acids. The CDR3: CASILPERTGEGNNQPQHF. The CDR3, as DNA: TGTGCCAGCATCTTACCCGAAAGGACAGGGGAAGGGAACAATCAGCCCCAGCATTTT. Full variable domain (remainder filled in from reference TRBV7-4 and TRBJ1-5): GAGVSQSPRYKVAKRGRDVALRCDSISGHVTLYWYRQTLGQGSEVLTYSQSDAQRDKSGRPSGRFSAERPERSVSTLKIQRTEQGDSAVYLCASILPERTGEGNNQPQHFGDGTRLSIL.

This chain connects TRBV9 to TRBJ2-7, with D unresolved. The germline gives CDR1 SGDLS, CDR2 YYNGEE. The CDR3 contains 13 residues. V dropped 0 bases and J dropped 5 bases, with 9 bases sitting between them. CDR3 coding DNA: TGTGCCAGCAGCGTAGGGCCCGGGCACGAGCAGTACTTC. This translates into CASSVGPGHEQYF.

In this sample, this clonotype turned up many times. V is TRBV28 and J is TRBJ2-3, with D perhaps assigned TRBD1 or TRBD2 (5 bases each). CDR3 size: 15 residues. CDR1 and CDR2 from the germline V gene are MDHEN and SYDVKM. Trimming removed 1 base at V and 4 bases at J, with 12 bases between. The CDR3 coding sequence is TGTGCCAGCAGTTTATCAAACAGAGGGGCAGATACGCAGTATTTT. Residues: CASSLSNRGADTQYF. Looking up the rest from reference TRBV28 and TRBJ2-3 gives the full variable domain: DVKVTQSSRYLVKRTGEKVFLECVQDMDHENMFWYRQDPGLGLRLIYFSYDVKMKEKGDIPEGYSVSREKKERFSLILESASTNQTSMYLCASSLSNRGADTQYFGPGTRLTVL.